These T cell receptor beta chains were read from a single sample in a study of CD8+ T cells in alopecia areata. Here immunoSEQ multiplex PCR was the method, and the copy in TCRdb shows in-frame clones only, minus some. This table holds 180,000 or so clones, approximately 65% found once. Source: CD8+ T cells sorted from blood, taken at week 0. All receptors come from a human donor with alopecia areata. Both conserved end residues are part of each CDR3. Fields, in order: V gene, D gene, clone size, J gene, CDR3 DNA, CDR3 protein. D genes are given only for firm matches. Clone size, where shown, is once, few, many, or a class for clones that have expanded.

>TRBV10-3|TRBD1|.|TRBJ1-1
TGTGCCATCAGTGAGCCAGCCTCGGACAGGATCGTGGAAGCTTTCTTT
CAISEPASDRIVEAFF
>TRBV29-1|TRBD1|.|TRBJ2-7
TGCAGCGTTGATTCAAACAGGGGCGAGCAGTACTTC
CSVDSNRGEQYF
>TRBV5-1|.|.|TRBJ2-5
TGCGCCAGCAGCTCCACCTCCGGTTCCGAGACCCAGTACTTC
CASSSTSGSETQYF
>TRBV6-5|TRBD1|few|TRBJ1-2
TGTGCCAGCAGTTACGGGCAGGGGGCGGTCATCTTC
CASSYGQGAVIF
>TRBV19|.|.|TRBJ1-2
TGTGCCAGTAGTTTAAATGCTGGCTACACCTTC
CASSLNAGYTF
>TRBV9|.|.|TRBJ1-2
TGTGCCAGCAGCGTATCGGACAACTATGGCTACACCTTC
CASSVSDNYGYTF
>TRBV15|TRBD1|.|TRBJ2-1
TGTGCCACCAGCAGCCCGGGACAGTCGGTCACTTTTGAGCAGTTCTTC
CATSSPGQSVTFEQFF
>TRBV2|.|.|TRBJ1-1
TGTGCCACCTACAGGAGGAACACTGAAGCTTTCTTT
CATYRRNTEAFF
>TRBV27|TRBD1|.|TRBJ2-7
TGTGCCAGCAGTCCGGGACAGGTCTACGAGCAGTACTTC
CASSPGQVYEQYF
>TRBV19|.|.|TRBJ1-3
TGTGCCAGTAGTAACACCGGGCCCTCTGGAAACACCATATATTTT
CASSNTGPSGNTIYF
>TRBV14|.|few|TRBJ1-1
TGTGCCAGCAGCCCAGGATGGAACACTGAAGCTTTCTTT
CASSPGWNTEAFF
>TRBV6-1|.|.|TRBJ1-5
TGTGCCAGCAGTATCTTCGGACAGAGTCAGCCCCAGCATTTT
CASSIFGQSQPQHF
>TRBV27|.|.|TRBJ2-2
TGTGCCAGCAGTTTATATCTGGGAAACACCGGGGAGCTGTTTTTT
CASSLYLGNTGELFF
>TRBV18|.|.|TRBJ1-6
TGTGCCAGCTCACCACCCGGAGGGGGATATAATTCACCCCTCCACTTT
CASSPPGGGYNSPLHF